The 22 T cell receptor beta chains below come from one sample, sequenced in a study of spatial heterogeneity in lung cancer (dated by TCRdb to about 2019). Receptor amplification or capture employed 5' RACE. These reads were obtained on a NextSeq 500. TCRdb ran its own pipeline on the public reads, namely fastp trimming at Q25 and MiXCR clone calling, and kept in-frame beta chains. Rows with one shared CDR3 protein collapse into an entry with the most common genes and DNA. The sample table shows about 120,000 distinct CDR3 sequences, and about 12% are seen once. The top ten clonotypes cover about 15% of the sample. The time point label, read with the paper, signifies: blood at routine non-recurrence follow-up after resection. Whole RNA extracted from tumor and nontumor lung tissue, or from cryopreserved PBMC samples, was used for TCR sequencing without cell sorting. Sequencing used PBMCs, obtained at follow-up. The source is a male donor with early-stage non-small cell lung cancer.

This chain links TRBV18 with TRBJ2-7; the D is unclear. The CDR3 runs to 12 residues. Germline V gene data show CDR1 as KGHSH and CDR2 as LQKENI. Trimming stripped 2 bases from V and 5 bases from J, with 7 bases between. The CDR3 DNA follows: TGTGCCAGCTCACCAGTAGGGAACGAGCAGTACTTC. It codes for CASSPVGNEQYF. Together with reference TRBV18 and TRBJ2-7, the CDR3 gives the full variable domain: NAGVMQNPRHLVRRRGQEARLRCSPMKGHSHVYWYRQLPEEGLKFMVYLQKENIIDESGMPKERFSAEFPKEGPSILRIQQVVRGDSAAYFCASSPVGNEQYFGPGTRLTVT.

The V and J genes are TRBV11-2 and TRBJ2-7, with TRBD2 as a possible D gene (6 bases). Germline CDR1 and CDR2: SGHAT and FQNNGV. Deletions cut 6 bases from V and 3 bases from J, with 33 bases between. The CDR3 spans 20 residues. CDR3 loop: CASSLLASAWGDFFGYEQYF. The CDR3, as DNA: TGTGCCAGCAGTCTCCTTGCCTCCGCTTGGGGGGACTTCTTCGGCTACGAGCAGTACTTC.

Comments on this clonotype: This may be a read error, as it is one base from a much larger clone. The CDR3 DNA follows: TGTGCCGGCAGCCTCGGGTTTTCCTACGAGCAGTACTTC. It codes for CAGSLGFSYEQYF. The chain is built from TRBV6-5 and TRBJ2-7; D gene ambiguous. Germline CDR1 MNHEY, CDR2 SVGAGI. This CDR3 region has 13 residues.

In this sample, this clonotype turned up many times. This sequence joins TRBV12-3 or TRBV12-4 and TRBJ2-7; 7 bases map to TRBD1. Trimming cost V 3 bases and J 2 bases; bases outside gene matches: 10. The CDR3 totals 16 residues. CDR3 protein: CASSFRRDRQTYEQYF. The CDR3 DNA reads as TGTGCCAGCAGTTTTCGCCGGGACAGACAAACCTACGAGCAGTACTTC.

The V and J genes are TRBV7-8 and TRBJ1-5; D might be TRBD1 (5 bases). This CDR3 comprises 15 residues. Germline CDR1 reads SGHVS; CDR2 reads FQNEAQ. V was cut by 6 bases and J by 4 bases, with 16 bases left in between. In DNA form, the CDR3 reads TGTGCCAGCAGGGGTCCAGGGTCTGTGAATCAGCCCCAGCATTTT. As protein: CASRGPGSVNQPQHF.

This clonotype has only a few counts. J is TRBJ2-7 and V is TRBV10-3, with D possibly TRBD1 on 6 matching bases. The germline V and J ends were trimmed by 11 bases and 6 bases, with 23 bases remaining between them. The CDR3 has 14 amino acids. Looked up from germline, CDR1 is ENHRY and CDR2 is SYGVKD. The CDR3 DNA sequence: TGTGCCTTACATCCGGGACACCGGGGTGGCGAGCAGTACTTC. Amino acids: CALHPGHRGGEQYF.

This clonotype appeared many times. The chain employs TRBV12-3 or TRBV12-4 and TRBJ2-2; D might be TRBD2 (6 bases). Trimming took off 7 bases at V and 6 bases at J, with 18 bases between the two ends. The CDR3 is 15 residues long. CDR3 nucleotide sequence: TGTGCCAGCACCCACCGGGACTGGGTTTCCGGGGAGCTGTTTTTT. Protein product: CASTHRDWVSGELFF.

This clonotype was detected a few times. This CDR3 is CASSLFFRREPRANVLTF. In nucleotides, the CDR3 is TGTGCCAGCAGCTTGTTCTTTCGCCGTGAGCCTAGGGCCAACGTCCTGACTTTC. The J gene is TRBJ2-6, the V gene TRBV5-6, with D hard to call. Trimming cost V 1 base and J 5 bases, with 19 bases left between them. There are 18 residues in the CDR3. CDR1 and CDR2 (germline): SGHDT, YYEEEE.

This clonotype occurred a few times. The V call is TRBV20-1, the J call TRBJ1-1; perhaps TRBD1 as D (6 bases). The CDR3 consists of 14 residues. V was cut by 2 bases and J by 4 bases, with 14 bases left in between. In germline, CDR1 is DFQATT, CDR2 SNEGSKA (reference sequence). The CDR3 is CSARSAGGFTEAFF. As DNA, the CDR3 is TGCAGTGCTAGATCGGCGGGGGGCTTCACTGAAGCTTTCTTT.

This sequence joins TRBV27 and TRBJ2-7, with TRBD2 as a possible D gene (6 bases). Trimming took off 9 bases at V and 6 bases at J, with 24 bases between the two ends. Germline assignment: CDR1 MNHEY and CDR2 SMNVEV (reference sequence). The CDR3 has 15 amino acids. The CDR3 coding sequence is TGTGCCAGTATGCTGCAGTGGAGGGCCTTATCCGAGCAGTACTTC. Its translation is CASMLQWRALSEQYF.

Concerning this clonotype itself: The junction does not match germline at one end; this may be a read error. This sequence joins TRBV29-1 and TRBJ2-3, with D perhaps matching TRBD2 (5 bases). The CDR3 spans 9 residues. CDR1 is SQVTM and CDR2 is ANQGSEA in the germline V gene. The CDR3 DNA is TGCAGCGTTGAAGTAGACACGGGGTTT. It specifies CSVEVDTGF.

This clonotype was detected ten times or more. The V and J genes are TRBV3-1 and TRBJ2-1; 8 bases align to TRBD2. Per germline, CDR1 LGHDT and CDR2 YNNKEL (reference sequence). V lost 0 bases, J lost 2 bases, and 6 bases stayed unmatched. The CDR3 is made up of 17 amino acids. CDR3 DNA: TGTGCCAGCAGCCAAGAGATCGGGGGGGTGACCTACAATGAGCAGTTCTTC. It codes for CASSQEIGGVTYNEQFF.

This chain uses TRBV29-1 with TRBJ2-1, with TRBD2 matching 7 bases. The CDR3 length is 11 residues. V was clipped by 7 bases and J by 12 bases; unmatched bases: 9. Germline lookup yields CDR1 SQVTM and CDR2 ANQGSEA. Here the CDR3 reads CSAGGSRGQFF. The CDR3 nucleotides are TGCAGCGCGGGAGGCAGTCGAGGGCAGTTCTTC.

The chain employs TRBV9 and TRBJ2-3, with a tentative D call TRBD1 (6 bases). The CDR3 length is 19 residues. The germline V gene encodes CDR1 SGDLS and CDR2 YYNGEE. The V end was cut by 4 bases, the J end by 0 bases, with 24 bases between. The CDR3 DNA sequence: TGTGCCAGCAGCTACAGTGGTACAGGGCGATCTACTAGCACAGATACGCAGTATTTT. Encoded protein: CASSYSGTGRSTSTDTQYF.

This chain joins TRBV9 and TRBJ1-1; D is possibly TRBD1 (6 bases). The CDR3 runs to 15 residues. V was clipped by 4 bases and J by 4 bases, with 17 bases between them. From germline, CDR1 is SGDLS and CDR2 YYNGEE. This chain's CDR3 is CASSTLGGRATEAFF. CDR3 sequence (DNA): TGTGCCAGCAGCACCCTGGGGGGGCGGGCCACTGAAGCTTTCTTT.

The V gene is TRBV20-1, the J gene TRBJ2-5; 11 nucleotides line up with TRBD2. V lost 3 bases, J lost 2 bases, and 5 bases stayed unmatched. The CDR3 is 15 residues long. CDR1 and CDR2 from the germline V gene are DFQATT and SNEGSKA (reference sequence). The CDR3 nucleotides are TGCAGTGCTAGCCCCCTAGCGGGGGGACAAGAGACCCAGTACTTC. As protein: CSASPLAGGQETQYF.

In its sample, this clonotype was seen a few times. V usage is TRBV11-2 and J usage is TRBJ2-2, with 7 bases identical to TRBD1. Germline CDR1 SGHAT, CDR2 FQNNGV. V trimming: 5 bases; J trimming: 3 bases; junction bases outside the gene matches: 6. The CDR3 covers 15 residues. The CDR3 bases are TGTGCCAGCAGCCTCGACAGGGCCGACACCGGGGAGCTGTTTTTT. Translation gives CASSLDRADTGELFF. The full variable domain, with the rest looked up from reference TRBV11-2 and TRBJ2-2, is EAGVAQSPRYKIIEKRQSVAFWCNPISGHATLYWYQQILGQGPKLLIQFQNNGVVDDSQLPKDRFSAERLKGVDSTLKIQPAKLEDSAVYLCASSLDRADTGELFFGEGSRLTVL.

This clonotype occurred a few times. The CDR3 DNA reads as TGTGCCAGCAGCTTGTCTGGGTTTATGAACACTGAAGCTTTCTTT. It specifies CASSLSGFMNTEAFF. The V and J genes are TRBV5-4 and TRBJ1-1; no clear D gene. Germline CDR1 reads SGHNT; CDR2 reads YYREEE (reference sequence). The V and J ends lost 1 base and 0 bases respectively, with 10 bases between them. The CDR3 is 15 amino acids.

This clonotype was counted only a few times. V usage is TRBV20-1 and J usage is TRBJ1-5; D gene uncertain. There are 15 residues in the CDR3. V lost 1 base to trimming and J lost 0 bases, with 10 bases between them. CDR1 is DFQATT and CDR2 is SNEGSKA in the germline V gene (reference sequence). The CDR3 region has the DNA TGCAGTGCTAGAGGGACCGCAGATAGCAATCAGCCCCAGCATTTT. It yields the protein CSARGTADSNQPQHF.

The J gene is TRBJ2-7, the V gene TRBV13; TRBD1 matches 8 bases. V gave up 5 bases and J gave up 4 bases; unmatched junction bases: 7. The CDR3 has 14 amino acids. In germline, CDR1 is PRHDT, CDR2 FYEKMQ (reference sequence). The CDR3 here is CASSSRDRRYEQYF. The CDR3 DNA sequence: TGTGCCAGCAGCAGCAGGGACAGGCGTTACGAGCAGTACTTC.

This clonotype showed up many times. The gene calls are TRBV20-1 and TRBJ2-1; D unresolved. The V end lost 7 bases, the J end lost 7 bases, and 17 bases lay between the germline ends. The CDR3 runs 13 residues. From germline, CDR1 is DFQATT and CDR2 SNEGSKA (reference sequence). DNA for the CDR3: TGCAGTGTCCCCAGCGCGGCTCGGAATGAGCAGTTCTTC. Translation: CSVPSAARNEQFF.

The chain carries TRBV6-1 and TRBJ2-2, with TRBD2 matching 11 bases. The V and J ends lost 8 bases and 4 bases, in that order; junction bases with no gene match: 9. Looked up from germline, CDR1 is MNHNS and CDR2 is SASEGT. CDR3 length equals 16 residues. Written as DNA, the CDR3 is TGTGCCAGCGGAGGGCTAGCGGGGGGAAGCACCGGGGAGCTGTTTTTT. This codes for CASGGLAGGSTGELFF.